What follows are 26 T cell receptor beta chains derived from one specimen sequenced in a study of blood T cell repertoires in COVID-19. Profiling relied on immunoSEQ multiplex PCR, and the TCRdb table lists in-frame clones only, not all of them. The table has 220,000 or so clones, almost 90% seen once. Material for sequencing was PBMCs or T cells enriched from blood (not recorded which). These receptors all come from a man under 40 who had been exposed to COVID-19.

The gene calls are TRBV5-1 and TRBJ1-5, with no clear D. The germline V gene encodes CDR1 SGHRS and CDR2 YFSETQ. V lost 5 bases, J lost 3 bases, and 12 bases lay in between. The CDR3 runs 14 residues. Here the CDR3 reads CASRPGTLNQPQHF. CDR3 coding DNA: TGCGCCAGCAGACCGGGAACTCTCAATCAGCCCCAGCATTTT.

Only one count was recorded for this clone. This chain connects TRBV10-3 to TRBJ1-2, with 10 bases identical to TRBD1. Unmatched junction bases numbered 8, after V lost 6 bases and J lost 13 bases. Germline-derived CDR1 and CDR2 are ENHRY and SYGVKD. The CDR3 totals 12 residues. The CDR3, as DNA: TGTGCCATCAGCCAAGGACAGGGGGAAGGCACCTTC. This codes for CAISQGQGEGTF.

The CDR3 loop reads CASRRQMGQGTEAFF. As DNA, the CDR3 is TGTGCCAGCAGGCGACAGATGGGACAGGGCACTGAAGCTTTCTTT. This sequence joins TRBV27 and TRBJ1-1; 9 bases match TRBD1. Germline CDR1 is MNHEY and CDR2 is SMNVEV (reference sequence). The J segment lost 4 bases and the V segment lost 6 bases, leaving 9 bases of the junction unmatched. This CDR3 contains 15 residues.

This rearrangement joins TRBV3-1 (or the pseudogene TRBV3-2) to TRBJ1-4, with 9 bases lining up with TRBD1. V was pared by 2 bases and J by 8 bases, with 3 bases of the junction left unmatched. Germline lookup yields CDR1 LGHDT and CDR2 YNNKEL (reference sequence). The CDR3 sequence is 14 residues long. CDR3 coding DNA: TGTGCCAGCAGCCAAATGACAGGGGGAGAAAAACTGTTTTTT. It codes for CASSQMTGGEKLFF.

V gene TRBV3-1 (or the pseudogene TRBV3-2) combines with J gene TRBJ1-6; possibly TRBD1 for D (6 bases). The V gene lost 1 base and the J gene lost 10 bases, with 11 bases spanning the gap. The CDR3 totals 14 residues. CDR1 is LGHDT and CDR2 is YNNKEL in the germline V gene (reference sequence). The CDR3 region has the DNA TGTGCCAGCAGCCAAGGGAGGGGGGGGTCACCCCTCCACTTT. Its translation: CASSQGRGGSPLHF.

This chain joins TRBV6-2 or TRBV6-3 and TRBJ1-5, with a weak D call TRBD1 (6 bases). V lost 6 bases to trimming and J lost 7 bases, with 19 bases between them. Germline V gene sequence: CDR1 MNHEY, CDR2 SVGEGT. There are 15 residues in the CDR3. CDR3 amino acids: CASSLAGGQGQPQHF. CDR3 DNA: TGTGCCAGCAGCCTAGCTGGGGGCCAGGGACAGCCCCAGCATTTT.

CDR3 coding DNA: TGTGCCAGTATGCGGACAGGAGAGTACAATTCACCCCTCCACTTT. The encoded protein is CASMRTGEYNSPLHF. The rearrangement links TRBV19 to TRBJ1-6, with TRBD1 identical over 7 bases. Germline V gene lookup returns CDR1 LNHDA and CDR2 SQIVND (reference sequence). V lost 7 bases and J lost 7; bases outside the gene matches: 10. The CDR3 length is 15 residues.

The CDR3: CASSLGGQGYGYTF. In DNA, the CDR3 is TGCGCCAGCAGCTTGGGGGGACAGGGCTATGGCTACACCTTC. The rearrangement links TRBV5-1 to TRBJ1-2; 9 bases are a match to TRBD1. The V gene's germline CDR1 is SGHRS and CDR2 YFSETQ. This CDR3 contains 14 residues. With V trimmed by 0 bases and J by 4 bases, 1 base remained unmatched.

This clone was seen a handful of times. The chain employs TRBV5-5 and TRBJ1-6, with D possibly matching TRBD1 (5 bases). V lost 3 bases, J lost 5 bases, and 12 bases lay in between. Germline assignment: CDR1 SGHKS and CDR2 YYEKEE (reference sequence). The CDR3 length is 15 residues. CDR3 in amino acids: CASSSAYRNNSPLHF. The DNA of the CDR3 is TGTGCCAGCAGCTCGGCATACAGGAATAATTCACCCCTCCACTTT.

This clone was seen only once. V and J are TRBV7-2 and TRBJ2-3; no firm D call. The germline V gene has CDR1 SGHTA and CDR2 FQGNSA. V was clipped by 5 bases and J by 5 bases, with 17 bases between them. The CDR3 length is 15 residues. The CDR3 nucleotides are TGTGCCAGCAGCCTCCGCCCCAGGCCGGAAGATACGCAGTATTTT. Translation gives CASSLRPRPEDTQYF.

The V and J genes are TRBV6-6 and TRBJ2-7, with a tentative D call TRBD2 (6 bases). The germline gives CDR1 MNHNY, CDR2 SVGAGI (reference sequence). This CDR3 comprises 16 residues. The V gene lost 5 bases and the J gene lost 0 bases, with 17 bases spanning the gap. CDR3 nucleotides: TGTGCCAGCAGTGCTATCGGGGACTTGAACTCCTACGAGCAGTACTTC. Amino acid sequence: CASSAIGDLNSYEQYF.

This chain joins TRBV10-3 and TRBJ2-5; 9 nucleotides match TRBD2. The CDR3 is 13 residues long. Trimming cost V 4 bases and J 4 bases; bases outside gene matches: 1. Germline values: CDR1 ENHRY, CDR2 SYGVKD. The CDR3 is CAISGLAVETQYF. The CDR3 DNA is TGTGCCATCAGTGGACTAGCGGTAGAGACCCAGTACTTC.

The V gene is TRBV7-2, the J gene TRBJ2-2; 10 bases agree with TRBD1. V trimming: 2 bases; J trimming: 7 bases; junction bases outside the gene matches: 13. Looked up from germline, CDR1 is SGHTA and CDR2 is FQGNSA. The CDR3 has 18 residues. The CDR3 nucleotides read TGTGCCAGCAGCTTATTACGTCGACAGGGGGCTGCGGGCGGGGAGCTGTTTTTT. This gives the protein CASSLLRRQGAAGGELFF.

This clone was counted once. The rearrangement joins TRBV7-2 to TRBJ1-1; a possible D gene is TRBD1 (6 bases). Per the germline V gene, CDR1 is SGHTA and CDR2 is FQGNSA. The V end was cut by 3 bases, the J end by 4 bases, with 15 bases between. CDR3 length: 15 residues. CDR3 protein: CASSFSGAGGTEAFF. CDR3 in DNA: TGTGCCAGCAGCTTTTCAGGGGCGGGAGGCACTGAAGCTTTCTTT.

The V and J genes are TRBV5-1 and TRBJ1-1, with 7 bases aligning to TRBD1. The CDR3 totals 14 residues. CDR1 SGHRS and CDR2 YFSETQ come from the germline V gene. J was trimmed by 1 base and V by 4 bases; bases with no gene match: 4. The CDR3 nucleotides read TGCGCCAGCAGCGCAGGGGGGTCGAACACTGAAGCTTTCTTT. Its protein is CASSAGGSNTEAFF.

Only one count was recorded for this clone. The chain couples TRBV12-5 to TRBJ1-3; D possibly corresponds to TRBD1 (5 bases). V was trimmed by 3 bases and J by 0 bases, leaving 6 bases between them. The CDR3 has 14 amino acids. The germline V gene encodes CDR1 LGHNT and CDR2 FRNRAP. The CDR3 is CASGFQGSGNTIYF. The CDR3 nucleotides are TGTGCTAGTGGTTTTCAGGGCTCTGGAAACACCATATATTTT.

This clone qualifies as medium-sized. This sequence joins TRBV30 and TRBJ2-5, with 9 bases matching TRBD2. Germline V lookup: CDR1 GTSNPN, CDR2 SVGIG (reference sequence). V trimming: 7 bases; J trimming: 0 bases; junction bases outside the gene matches: 6. This CDR3 contains 14 residues. The CDR3 DNA follows: TGTGCCTCTAGCGGGGACTACCACCAAGAGACCCAGTACTTC. Translating gives CASSGDYHQETQYF.

This rearrangement joins TRBV27 to TRBJ1-2; 8 bases map to TRBD1. The germline gives CDR1 MNHEY, CDR2 SMNVEV (reference sequence). This CDR3 region has 14 residues. V shed 6 bases, J shed 8 bases, and the junction held 11 bases outside the gene matches. The CDR3, as DNA: TGTGCCAGCAGCCAAGGGACAGGCCTCAGGGGCTACACCTTC. The encoded protein is CASSQGTGLRGYTF.

The V gene is TRBV9, the J gene TRBJ2-1; tentatively, D is TRBD1 (5 bases). Germline-derived CDR1 and CDR2 are SGDLS and YYNGEE. Trimming removed 3 bases at V and 5 bases at J, with 15 bases between. The CDR3 loop spans 15 amino acids. This CDR3 reads CASSDDGRAHNEQFF. CDR3 bases: TGTGCCAGCAGCGACGATGGCAGGGCACACAATGAGCAGTTCTTC.

The chain is built from TRBV2 and TRBJ2-2, with D possibly TRBD1 on 6 matching bases. The CDR3 loop spans 14 amino acids. Germline lookup yields CDR1 SNHLY and CDR2 FYNNEI. V lost 6 bases, J lost 7 bases, and 15 bases lay in between. Here the CDR3 reads CASRKVRGYGELFF. CDR3 in DNA: TGTGCCAGCAGGAAAGTCAGGGGCTACGGGGAGCTGTTTTTT.

The chain combines TRBV5-1 with TRBJ2-2; D call uncertain. Germline-derived CDR1 and CDR2 are SGHRS and YFSETQ. The CDR3 length is 16 residues. V was pared by 0 bases and J by 3 bases, with 12 bases between. CDR3: CASSLGLAPDTGELFF. The DNA of the CDR3 is TGCGCCAGCAGCTTGGGTCTTGCGCCCGACACCGGGGAGCTGTTTTTT. Full variable domain (missing parts from reference TRBV5-1 and TRBJ2-2): KAGVTQTPRYLIKTRGQQVTLSCSPISGHRSVSWYQQTPGQGLQFLFEYFSETQRNKGNFPGRFSGRQFSNSRSEMNVSTLELGDSALYLCASSLGLAPDTGELFFGEGSRLTVL.

As concerns this clone: A far larger clone is off by one base, so a read error is likely. The CDR3 DNA reads as TGTGCCAGCTGTGATGGAGGGGTTCAGCCCCAGCATTTT. Translated, it gives CASCDGGVQPQHF. This chain joins TRBV2 and TRBJ1-5, with a tentative D call TRBD1 (5 bases). The CDR3 covers 13 residues. CDR1 and CDR2 (germline): SNHLY, FYNNEI.

This chain joins TRBV2 and TRBJ2-7, with D perhaps matching TRBD1 (5 bases). CDR3 length equals 14 residues. The germline V gene encodes CDR1 SNHLY and CDR2 FYNNEI. V gave up 3 bases and J gave up 4 bases, with 13 bases separating them. CDR3 residues: CASSDVSRVYEQYF. In DNA, the CDR3 is TGTGCCAGCAGTGATGTCAGCAGGGTGTACGAGCAGTACTTC. The variable domain in full, completed from reference TRBV2 and TRBJ2-7, reads EPEVTQTPSHQVTQMGQEVILRCVPISNHLYFYWYRQILGQKVEFLVSFYNNEISEKSEIFDDQFSVERPDGSNFTLKIRSTKLEDSAMYFCASSDVSRVYEQYFGPGTRLTVT.

Notes on this clone: The same CDR3 can be traced to other DNA sequences in this sample. The chain employs TRBV12-5 and TRBJ2-2; 8 nucleotides match TRBD1. CDR1 LGHNT and CDR2 FRNRAP come from the germline V gene. The CDR3 is made up of 15 amino acids. J gave up 1 base and V 4 bases, and 2 bases lay outside the gene matches. The CDR3 loop is CASGSGQGNTGELFF. The DNA of the CDR3 is TGTGCTAGTGGTTCAGGACAGGGGAACACCGGGGAGCTGTTTTTT.

The chain is built from TRBV5-8 and TRBJ2-3; D is unresolved. Trimming left V 4 bases short and J 1 base short, with 13 bases between. The CDR3 covers 15 residues. Germline V lookup: CDR1 SGHTS, CDR2 YDEGEE. CDR3 DNA: TGTGCCAGCAGCGCACAAGTGGTTCGCACAGATACGCAGTATTTT. Translating it yields CASSAQVVRTDTQYF.

This chain links TRBV28 with TRBJ1-2, with D hard to call. The germline CDR1 and CDR2 sequences are MDHEN and SYDVKM. The V end was cut by 2 bases, the J end by 7 bases, with 8 bases between. The CDR3 is made up of 12 amino acids. CDR3: CASSLGGSGYTF. As DNA, the CDR3 is TGTGCCAGCAGTTTAGGCGGGTCTGGCTACACCTTC.